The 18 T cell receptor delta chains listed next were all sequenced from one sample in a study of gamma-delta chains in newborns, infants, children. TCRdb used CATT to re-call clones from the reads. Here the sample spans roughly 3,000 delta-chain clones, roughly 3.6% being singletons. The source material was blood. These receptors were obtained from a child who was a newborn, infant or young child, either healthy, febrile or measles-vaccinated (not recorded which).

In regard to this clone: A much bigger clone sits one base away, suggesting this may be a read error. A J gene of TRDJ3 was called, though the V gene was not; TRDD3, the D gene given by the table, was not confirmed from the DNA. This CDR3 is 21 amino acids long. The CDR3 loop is CACATATGGYEIPWDTRQMFF. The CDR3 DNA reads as TGTGCCTGTGCCACCGCCACTGGGGGATACGAGATCCCCTGGGACACCCGACAGATGTTTTTC.

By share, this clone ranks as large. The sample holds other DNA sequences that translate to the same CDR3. CDR3 sequence: CACDSLGALTAQLFF. CDR3 nucleotide sequence: TGTGCCTGTGACAGTTTGGGGGCCTTGACAGCACAACTCTTCTTT. The V gene is TRDV2, the J gene TRDJ2, with D maybe TRDD3 (6 bases). CDR3 length: 15 amino acids. Trimming took 2 bases from V and 2 from J, leaving 11 bases between them. From germline, CDR1 is GEAIGNYY and CDR2 EKD.

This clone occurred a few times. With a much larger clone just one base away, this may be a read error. The CDR3 reads CACDPAVGTRSSWDTRQMFF. In DNA, the CDR3 is TGTGCCTGTGACCCCGCAGTGGGGACCCGCAGCTCCTGGGACACCCGACAGATGTTTTTC. This chain links TRDV2 with TRDJ3; tentative D call: TRDD3 (5 bases). Germline V CDR1 and CDR2: GEAIGNYY, EKD. V was clipped by 3 bases and J by 0 bases, with 20 bases between them. This CDR3 has 20 amino acids.

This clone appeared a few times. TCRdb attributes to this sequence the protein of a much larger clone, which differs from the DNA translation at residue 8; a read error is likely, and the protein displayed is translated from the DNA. CDR3 nucleotides: TGTGCCTGTGACAAATGGGGGATAACAGCACAACTCTTCTTT. Its translation: CACDKWGITAQLFF. The chain is built from TRDV2 and TRDJ2, with 9 bases lining up with TRDD3. Trimming removed 2 bases from V and 5 bases from J; junction bases left unmatched: 2. Germline V gene sequence: CDR1 GEAIGNYY, CDR2 EKD. This CDR3 is 14 amino acids long.

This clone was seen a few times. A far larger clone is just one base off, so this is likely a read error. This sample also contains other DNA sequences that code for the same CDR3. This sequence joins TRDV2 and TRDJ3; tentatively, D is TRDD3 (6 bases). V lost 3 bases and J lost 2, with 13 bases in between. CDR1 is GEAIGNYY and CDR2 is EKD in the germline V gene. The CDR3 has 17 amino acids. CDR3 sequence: CACDVLGDTWDTRQMFF. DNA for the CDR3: TGTGCCTGTGACGTACTGGGAGATACCTGGGACACCCGACAGATGTTTTTC.

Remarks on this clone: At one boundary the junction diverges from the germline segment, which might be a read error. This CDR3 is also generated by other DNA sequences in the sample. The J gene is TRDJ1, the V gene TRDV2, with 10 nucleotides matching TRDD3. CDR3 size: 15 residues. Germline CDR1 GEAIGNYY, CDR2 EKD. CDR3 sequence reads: CACDTGGIRTDKLIF. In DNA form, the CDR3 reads TGTGCCTGCGACACCGGGGGGATACGCACCGATAAGCTCATCTTT.

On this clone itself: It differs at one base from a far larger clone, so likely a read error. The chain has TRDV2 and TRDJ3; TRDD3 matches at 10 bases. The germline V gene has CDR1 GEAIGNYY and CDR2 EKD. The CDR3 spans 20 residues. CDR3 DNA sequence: TGTGCCTGTGACACCGTACTGGGGGATGCTAGCTCCTGGGACACCCGACGGATGTTTTTC. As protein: CACDTVLGDASSWDTRRMFF.

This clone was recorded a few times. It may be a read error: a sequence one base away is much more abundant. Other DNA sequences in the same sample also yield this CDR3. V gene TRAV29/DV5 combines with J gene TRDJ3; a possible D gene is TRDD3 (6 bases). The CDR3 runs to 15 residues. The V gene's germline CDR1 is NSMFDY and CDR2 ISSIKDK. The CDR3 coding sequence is TGTGCGGCAAGGGGGAGCTCCTGGGACACCCGACAGATGTTTTTC. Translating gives CAARGSSWDTRQMFF.

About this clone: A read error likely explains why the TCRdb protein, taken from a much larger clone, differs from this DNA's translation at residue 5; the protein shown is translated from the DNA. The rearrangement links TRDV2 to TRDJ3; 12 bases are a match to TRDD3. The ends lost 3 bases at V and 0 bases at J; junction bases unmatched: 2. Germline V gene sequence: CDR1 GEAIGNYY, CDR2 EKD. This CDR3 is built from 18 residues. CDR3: CACDAWGIRSWDTRQMFF. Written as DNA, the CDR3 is TGTGCCTGTGACGCCTGGGGGATACGCTCCTGGGACACCCGACAGATGTTTTTC.

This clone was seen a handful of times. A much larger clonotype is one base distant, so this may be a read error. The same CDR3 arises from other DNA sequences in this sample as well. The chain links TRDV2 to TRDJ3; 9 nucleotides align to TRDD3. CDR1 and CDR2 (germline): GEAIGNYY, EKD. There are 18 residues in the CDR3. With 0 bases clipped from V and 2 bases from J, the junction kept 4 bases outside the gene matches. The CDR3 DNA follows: TGTGCCTGTGACACCTGGGGGATAAGTGCCTGGGACACCCGACAGATGTTTTTC. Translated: CACDTWGISAWDTRQMFF.

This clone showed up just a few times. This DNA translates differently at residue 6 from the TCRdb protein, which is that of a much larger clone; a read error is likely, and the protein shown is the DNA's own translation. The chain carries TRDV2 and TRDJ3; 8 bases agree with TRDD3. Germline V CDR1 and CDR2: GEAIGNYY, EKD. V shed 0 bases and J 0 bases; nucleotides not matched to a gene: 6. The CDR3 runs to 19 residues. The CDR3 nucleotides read TGTGCCTGTGACACCATACTGGGGGTCCACTCCTGGGACACCCGACAGATGTTTTTC. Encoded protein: CACDTILGVHSWDTRQMFF.

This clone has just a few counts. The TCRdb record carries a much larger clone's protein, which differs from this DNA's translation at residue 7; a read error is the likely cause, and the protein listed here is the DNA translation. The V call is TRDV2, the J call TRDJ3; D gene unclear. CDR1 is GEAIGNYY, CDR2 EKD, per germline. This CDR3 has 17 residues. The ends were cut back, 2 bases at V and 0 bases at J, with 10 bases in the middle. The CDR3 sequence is CACDSLWDSWDTRQMFF. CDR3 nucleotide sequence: TGTGCCTGTGACAGCCTGTGGGACTCCTGGGACACCCGACAGATGTTTTTC.

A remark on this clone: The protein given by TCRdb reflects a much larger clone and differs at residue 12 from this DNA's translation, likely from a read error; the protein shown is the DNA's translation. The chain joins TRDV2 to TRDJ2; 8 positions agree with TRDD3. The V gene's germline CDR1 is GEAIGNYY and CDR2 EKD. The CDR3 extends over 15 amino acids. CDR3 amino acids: CACDTVGDLSARLFF. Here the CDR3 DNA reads TGTGCCTGTGACACCGTGGGGGATCTGTCGGCACGACTCTTCTTT.

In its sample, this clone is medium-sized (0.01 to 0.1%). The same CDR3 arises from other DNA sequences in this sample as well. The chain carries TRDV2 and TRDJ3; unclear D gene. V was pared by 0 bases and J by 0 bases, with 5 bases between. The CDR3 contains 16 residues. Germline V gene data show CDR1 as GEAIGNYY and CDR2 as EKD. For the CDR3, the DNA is TGTGCCTGTGACACCGTAGGCTCCTGGGACACCCGACAGATGTTTTTC. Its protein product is CACDTVGSWDTRQMFF.

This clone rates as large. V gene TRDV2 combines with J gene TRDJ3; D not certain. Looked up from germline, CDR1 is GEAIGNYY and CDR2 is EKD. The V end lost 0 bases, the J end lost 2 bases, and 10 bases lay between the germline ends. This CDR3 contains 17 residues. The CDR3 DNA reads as TGTGCCTGTGACACCGTAACGCAGGCCTGGGACACCCGACAGATGTTTTTC. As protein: CACDTVTQAWDTRQMFF.

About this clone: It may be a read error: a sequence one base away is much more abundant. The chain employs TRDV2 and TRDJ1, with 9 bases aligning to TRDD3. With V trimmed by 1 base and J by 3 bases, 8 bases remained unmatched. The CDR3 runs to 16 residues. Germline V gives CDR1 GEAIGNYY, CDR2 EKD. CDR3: CACDTLGDPYADKLIF. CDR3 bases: TGTGCCTGTGACACTCTGGGGGATCCGTACGCCGATAAACTCATCTTT.

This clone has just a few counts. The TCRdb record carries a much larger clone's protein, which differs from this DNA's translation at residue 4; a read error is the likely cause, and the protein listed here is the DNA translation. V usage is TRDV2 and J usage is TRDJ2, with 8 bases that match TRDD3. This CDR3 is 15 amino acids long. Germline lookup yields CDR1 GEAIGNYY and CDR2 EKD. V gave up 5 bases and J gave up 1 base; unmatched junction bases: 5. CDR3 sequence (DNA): TGTGCCTGTGGCACGCTGGGGGATTTGACAGCACAACTCTTCTTT. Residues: CACGTLGDLTAQLFF.

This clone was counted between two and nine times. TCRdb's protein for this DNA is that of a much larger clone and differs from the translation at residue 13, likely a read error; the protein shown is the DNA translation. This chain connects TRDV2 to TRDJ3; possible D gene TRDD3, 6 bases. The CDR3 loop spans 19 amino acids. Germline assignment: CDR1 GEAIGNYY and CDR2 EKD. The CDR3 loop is CACDTGGFLSSWGTRQMFF. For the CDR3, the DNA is TGTGCCTGTGACACCGGGGGTTTCCTCAGCTCCTGGGGCACCCGACAGATGTTTTTC.